Ten or more counts support the clone carrying this TCR beta chain. The time point: after trial treatment. Noted treatment: LDRT plus nivolumab, ipilimumab, low-dose cyclophosphamide and aspirin (RACIN trial). The CDR3 consists of 14 residues. CDR1 LNHDA and CDR2 SQIVND come from the germline V gene (reference sequence). V was clipped by 9 bases and J by 2 bases; unmatched bases: 6. These data are taken from a study of low-dose radiotherapy and immunotherapy resistance in tumors. Background on the study: Individuals in Cohort 2 had 1 Gy per fraction every two weeks, adding up to 13 Gy over 26 weeks. On a schedule of every two weeks, intravenous cyclophosphamide at a dose of 200 mg/m2 was delivered one day before each radiation and immunotherapy administration.

Both TCRalpha and TCRbeta chains were reverse transcribed with V-gene-specific primers. The authors amplified TCRs for 20 to 25 PCR cycles with a constant-region primer and a V-primer adapter. Following isolation, mRNA was amplified via in vitro transcription. TCRdb reprocessed the reads with MiXCR, giving one entry per CDR3 protein. The sample lists nearly 60,000 distinct CDR3 sequences; 20% to 25% were seen once. This receptor was taken from a male donor with prostate cancer. The sequencing here drew on PBMCs, taken after low-dose radiotherapy plus immunotherapy. This sequence joins TRBV19 and TRBJ2-3, with 9 bases that match TRBD1. The DNA of the CDR3 is TGTGCCAGCACCACAGGGGGCTTCACAGATACGCAGTATTTT. Translating it yields CASTTGGFTDTQYF.